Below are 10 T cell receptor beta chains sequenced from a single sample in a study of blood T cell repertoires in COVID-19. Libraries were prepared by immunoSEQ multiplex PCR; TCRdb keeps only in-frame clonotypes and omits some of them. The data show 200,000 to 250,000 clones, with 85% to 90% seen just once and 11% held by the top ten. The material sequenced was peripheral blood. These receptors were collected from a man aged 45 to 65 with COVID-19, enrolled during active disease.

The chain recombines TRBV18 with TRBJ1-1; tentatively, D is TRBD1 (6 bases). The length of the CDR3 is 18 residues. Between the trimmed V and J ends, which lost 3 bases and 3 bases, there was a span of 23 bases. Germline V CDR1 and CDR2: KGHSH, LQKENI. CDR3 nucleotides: TGTGCCAGCTCACCCAGCCTTGGGGCAGGGGCGTTAGACACTGAAGCTTTCTTT. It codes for CASSPSLGAGALDTEAFF.

The chain's CDR3 is CASSDAGVASPLHF. For the CDR3, the DNA is TGTGCCAGCAGTGATGCGGGCGTAGCCTCACCCCTCCACTTT. The chain is built from TRBV25-1 and TRBJ1-6, with D unresolved. Germline CDR1 is MGHDK and CDR2 is SYGVNS. V was pared by 3 bases and J by 10 bases, with 13 bases between. The CDR3 has 14 residues.

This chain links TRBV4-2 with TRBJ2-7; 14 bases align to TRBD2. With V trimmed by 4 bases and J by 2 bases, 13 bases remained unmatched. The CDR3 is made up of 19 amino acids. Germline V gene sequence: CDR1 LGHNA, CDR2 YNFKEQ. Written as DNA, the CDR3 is TGTGCCAGCAGCCTTAGACCCGGGACTAGCGGGGGCAGGACCTACGAGCAGTACTTC. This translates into CASSLRPGTSGGRTYEQYF.

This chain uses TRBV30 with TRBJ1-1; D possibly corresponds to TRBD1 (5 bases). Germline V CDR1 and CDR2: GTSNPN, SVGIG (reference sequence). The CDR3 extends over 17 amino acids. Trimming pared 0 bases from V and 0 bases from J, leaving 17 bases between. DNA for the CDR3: TGTGCCTGGAGTGTACTCCCCAGGGTAGGCATGAACACTGAAGCTTTCTTT. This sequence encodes CAWSVLPRVGMNTEAFF.

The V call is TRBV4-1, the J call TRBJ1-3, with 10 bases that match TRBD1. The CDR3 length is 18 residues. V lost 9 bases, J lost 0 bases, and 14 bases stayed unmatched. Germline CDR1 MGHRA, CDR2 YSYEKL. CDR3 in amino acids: CARPGDRGPISSGNTIYF. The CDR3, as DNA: TGCGCCAGGCCCGGGGACAGGGGTCCCATTAGCTCTGGAAACACCATATATTTT.

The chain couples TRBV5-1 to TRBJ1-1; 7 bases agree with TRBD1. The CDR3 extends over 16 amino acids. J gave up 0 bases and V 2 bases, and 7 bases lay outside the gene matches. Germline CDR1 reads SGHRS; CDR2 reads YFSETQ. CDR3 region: CASSFYTQGLNTEAFF. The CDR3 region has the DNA TGCGCCAGCAGCTTCTACACACAGGGGTTGAACACTGAAGCTTTCTTT.

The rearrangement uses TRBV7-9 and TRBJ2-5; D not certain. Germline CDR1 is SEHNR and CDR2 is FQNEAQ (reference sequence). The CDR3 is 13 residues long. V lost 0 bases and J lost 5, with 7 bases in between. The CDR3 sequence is CASSLASSETQYF. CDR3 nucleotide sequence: TGTGCCAGCAGCTTAGCTAGTAGTGAGACCCAGTACTTC.

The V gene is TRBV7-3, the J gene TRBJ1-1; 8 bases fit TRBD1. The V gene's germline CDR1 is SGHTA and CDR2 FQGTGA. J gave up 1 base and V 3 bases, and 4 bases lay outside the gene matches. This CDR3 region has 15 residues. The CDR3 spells CASSLAGQGNTEAFF. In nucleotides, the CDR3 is TGTGCCAGCAGCTTGGCAGGACAGGGGAACACTGAAGCTTTCTTT.

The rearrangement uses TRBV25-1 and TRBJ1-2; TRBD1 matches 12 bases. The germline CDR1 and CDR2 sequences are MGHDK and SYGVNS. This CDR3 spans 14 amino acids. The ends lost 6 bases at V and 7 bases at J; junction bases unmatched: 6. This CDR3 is CASRKGTGGLGYTF. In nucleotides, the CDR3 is TGTGCCAGCAGAAAGGGGACAGGGGGCCTTGGCTACACCTTC.

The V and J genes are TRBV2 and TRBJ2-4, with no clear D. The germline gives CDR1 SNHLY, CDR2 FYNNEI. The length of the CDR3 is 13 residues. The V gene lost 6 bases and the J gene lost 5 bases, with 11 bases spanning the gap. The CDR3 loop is CASRELEENIQYF. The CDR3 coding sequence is TGTGCCAGCAGGGAGCTTGAAGAAAACATTCAGTACTTC.